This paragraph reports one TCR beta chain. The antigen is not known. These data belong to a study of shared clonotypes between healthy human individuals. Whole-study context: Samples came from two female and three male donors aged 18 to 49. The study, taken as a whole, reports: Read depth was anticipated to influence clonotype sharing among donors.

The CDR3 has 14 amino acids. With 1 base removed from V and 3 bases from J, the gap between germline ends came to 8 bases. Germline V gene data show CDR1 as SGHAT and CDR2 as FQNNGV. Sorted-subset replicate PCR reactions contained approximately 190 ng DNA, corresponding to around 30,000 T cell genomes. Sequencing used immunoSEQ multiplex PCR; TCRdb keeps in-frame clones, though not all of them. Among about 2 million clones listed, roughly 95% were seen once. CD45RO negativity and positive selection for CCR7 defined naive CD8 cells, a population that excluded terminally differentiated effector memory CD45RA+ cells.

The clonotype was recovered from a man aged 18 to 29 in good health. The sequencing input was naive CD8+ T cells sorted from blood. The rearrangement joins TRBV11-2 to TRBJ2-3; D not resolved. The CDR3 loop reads CASSLVDLTDTQYF. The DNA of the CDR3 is TGTGCCAGCAGCTTAGTGGACCTTACAGATACGCAGTATTTT.